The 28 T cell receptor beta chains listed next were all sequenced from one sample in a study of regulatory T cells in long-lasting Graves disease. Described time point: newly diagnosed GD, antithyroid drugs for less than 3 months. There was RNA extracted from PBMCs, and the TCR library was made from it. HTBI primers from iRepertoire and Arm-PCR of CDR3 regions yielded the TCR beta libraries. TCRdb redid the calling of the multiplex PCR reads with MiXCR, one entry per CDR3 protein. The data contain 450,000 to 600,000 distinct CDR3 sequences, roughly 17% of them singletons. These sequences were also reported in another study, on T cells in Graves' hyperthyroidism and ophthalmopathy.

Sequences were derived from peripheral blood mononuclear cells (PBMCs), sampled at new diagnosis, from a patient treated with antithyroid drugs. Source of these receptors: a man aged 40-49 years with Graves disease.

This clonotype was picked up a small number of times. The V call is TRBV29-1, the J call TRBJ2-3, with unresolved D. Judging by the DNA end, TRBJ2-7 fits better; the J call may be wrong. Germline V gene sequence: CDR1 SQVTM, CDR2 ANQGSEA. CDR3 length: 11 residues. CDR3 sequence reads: CSVREAYEQYF. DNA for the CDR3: TGCAGCGTTCGCGAGGCCTACGAGCAGTACTTC.

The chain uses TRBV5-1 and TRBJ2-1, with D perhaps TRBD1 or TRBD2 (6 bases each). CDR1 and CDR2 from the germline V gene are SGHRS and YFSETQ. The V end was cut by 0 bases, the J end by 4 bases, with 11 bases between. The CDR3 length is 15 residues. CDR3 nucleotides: TGCGCCAGCAGCTTGGAGGGGGGAAAATACAATGAGCAGTTCTTC. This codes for CASSLEGGKYNEQFF.

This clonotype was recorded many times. In DNA, the CDR3 is TGTGCCAGCAGCTCAAGGAGCGGGAGGGCCGGGGAAGAGACCCAGTACTTC. This sequence encodes CASSSRSGRAGEETQYF. This rearrangement joins TRBV7-9 to TRBJ2-5; TRBD2 aligns across 10 bases. Germline CDR1 SEHNR, CDR2 FQNEAQ (reference sequence). V lost 4 bases and J lost 3; bases outside the gene matches: 11. The CDR3 covers 17 residues.

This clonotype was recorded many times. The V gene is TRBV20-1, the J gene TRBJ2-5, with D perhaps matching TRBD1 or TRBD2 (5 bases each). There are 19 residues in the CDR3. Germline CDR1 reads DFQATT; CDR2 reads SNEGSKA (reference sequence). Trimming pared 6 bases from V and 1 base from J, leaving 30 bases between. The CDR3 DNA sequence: TGCAGTGCCGAGGGGTTGGGGCCCGGACTGGTTGGGGCCCAAGAGACCCAGTACTTC. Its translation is CSAEGLGPGLVGAQETQYF.

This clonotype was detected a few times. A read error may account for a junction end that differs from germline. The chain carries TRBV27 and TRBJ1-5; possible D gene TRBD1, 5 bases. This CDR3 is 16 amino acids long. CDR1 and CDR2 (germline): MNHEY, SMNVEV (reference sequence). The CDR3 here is CASSRHGGGSSQPQHF. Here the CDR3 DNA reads TGTGCCAGCAGTCGCCATGGGGGGGGGAGCAGTCAGCCCCAGCATTTT.

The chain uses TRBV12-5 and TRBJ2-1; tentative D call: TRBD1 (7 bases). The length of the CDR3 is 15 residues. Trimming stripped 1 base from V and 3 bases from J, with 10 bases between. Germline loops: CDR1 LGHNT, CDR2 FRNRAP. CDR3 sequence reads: CASGLGQGGYNEQFF. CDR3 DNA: TGTGCTAGTGGTTTGGGGCAGGGGGGCTACAATGAGCAGTTCTTC.

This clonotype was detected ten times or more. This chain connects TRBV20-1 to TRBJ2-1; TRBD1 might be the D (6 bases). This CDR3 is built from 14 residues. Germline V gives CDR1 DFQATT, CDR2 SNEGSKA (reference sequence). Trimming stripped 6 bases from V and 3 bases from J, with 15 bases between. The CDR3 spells CSAKSYRDYNEQFF. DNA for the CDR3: TGCAGTGCAAAGAGCTACAGGGACTACAATGAGCAGTTCTTC.

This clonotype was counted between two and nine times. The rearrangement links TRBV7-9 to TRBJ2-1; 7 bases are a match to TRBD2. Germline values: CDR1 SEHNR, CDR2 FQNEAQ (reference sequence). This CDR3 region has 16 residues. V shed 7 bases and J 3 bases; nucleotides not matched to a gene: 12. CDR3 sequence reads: CASIKGLGGNYNEQFF. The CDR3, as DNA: TGTGCCAGCATCAAGGGACTCGGGGGGAACTACAATGAGCAGTTCTTC.

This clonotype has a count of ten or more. The CDR3 coding sequence is TGTGCCAGCAACCAAGCGGGAGTCTCAGATACGCAGTATTTT. Its protein is CASNQAGVSDTQYF. The genes are TRBV28 and TRBJ2-3; 8 nucleotides line up with TRBD2. From germline, CDR1 is MDHEN and CDR2 SYDVKM. The CDR3 contains 14 residues. The V gene end was trimmed by 7 bases and the J gene end by 4 bases; junction bases not matched to a gene: 7. The variable domain in full, completed from reference TRBV28 and TRBJ2-3, reads DVKVTQSSRYLVKRTGEKVFLECVQDMDHENMFWYRQDPGLGLRLIYFSYDVKMKEKGDIPEGYSVSREKKERFSLILESASTNQTSMYLCASNQAGVSDTQYFGPGTRLTVL.

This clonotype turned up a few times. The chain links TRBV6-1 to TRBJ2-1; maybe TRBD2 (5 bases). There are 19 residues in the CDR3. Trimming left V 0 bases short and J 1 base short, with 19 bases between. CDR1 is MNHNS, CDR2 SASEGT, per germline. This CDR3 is CASSEANSVGVGSYNEQFF. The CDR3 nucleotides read TGTGCCAGCAGTGAAGCAAATAGCGTCGGGGTCGGATCCTACAATGAGCAGTTCTTC.

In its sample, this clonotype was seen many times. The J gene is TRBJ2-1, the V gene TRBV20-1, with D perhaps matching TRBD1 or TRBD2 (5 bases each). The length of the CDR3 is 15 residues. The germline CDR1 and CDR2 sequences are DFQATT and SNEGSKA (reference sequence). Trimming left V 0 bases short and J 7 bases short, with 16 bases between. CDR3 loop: CSARDSRQGGNEQFF. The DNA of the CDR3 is TGCAGTGCTAGAGATTCCCGGCAGGGCGGGAATGAGCAGTTCTTC.

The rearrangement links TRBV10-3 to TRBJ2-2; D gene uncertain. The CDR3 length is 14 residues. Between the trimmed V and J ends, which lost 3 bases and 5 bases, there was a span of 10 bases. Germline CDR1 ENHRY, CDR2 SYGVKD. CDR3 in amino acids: CAISEREQTGELFF. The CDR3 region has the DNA TGTGCCATCAGTGAAAGAGAACAGACCGGGGAGCTGTTTTTT.

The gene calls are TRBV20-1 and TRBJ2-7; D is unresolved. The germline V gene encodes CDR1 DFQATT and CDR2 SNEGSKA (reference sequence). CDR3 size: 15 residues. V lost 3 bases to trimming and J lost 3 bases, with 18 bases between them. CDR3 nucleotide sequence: TGCAGTGCTAGGAAATGCGACTGCGATTTCTACGAGCAGTACTTC. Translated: CSARKCDCDFYEQYF.

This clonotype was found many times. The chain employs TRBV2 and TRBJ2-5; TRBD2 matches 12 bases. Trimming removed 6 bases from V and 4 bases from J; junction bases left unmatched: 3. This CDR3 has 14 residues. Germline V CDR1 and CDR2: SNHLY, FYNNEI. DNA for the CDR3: TGTGCCAGCAGCGAACTAGCGGGAGGAGAGACCCAGTACTTC. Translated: CASSELAGGETQYF. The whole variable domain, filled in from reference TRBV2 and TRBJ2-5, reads EPEVTQTPSHQVTQMGQEVILRCVPISNHLYFYWYRQILGQKVEFLVSFYNNEISEKSEIFDDQFSVERPDGSNFTLKIRSTKLEDSAMYFCASSELAGGETQYFGPGTRLLVL.

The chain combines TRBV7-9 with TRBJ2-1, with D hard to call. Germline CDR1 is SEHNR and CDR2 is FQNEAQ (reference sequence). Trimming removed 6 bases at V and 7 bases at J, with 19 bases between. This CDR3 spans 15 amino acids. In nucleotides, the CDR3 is TGTGCCAGCAGAAGCGCGCGGCCAGGATTAAATGAGCAGTTCTTC. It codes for CASRSARPGLNEQFF.

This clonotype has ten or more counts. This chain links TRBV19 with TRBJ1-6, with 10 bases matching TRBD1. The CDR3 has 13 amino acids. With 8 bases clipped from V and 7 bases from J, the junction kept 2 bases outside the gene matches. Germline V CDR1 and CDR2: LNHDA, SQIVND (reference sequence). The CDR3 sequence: CASSGQGNSPLHF. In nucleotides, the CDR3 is TGTGCCAGTTCGGGACAGGGGAATTCACCCCTCCACTTT.

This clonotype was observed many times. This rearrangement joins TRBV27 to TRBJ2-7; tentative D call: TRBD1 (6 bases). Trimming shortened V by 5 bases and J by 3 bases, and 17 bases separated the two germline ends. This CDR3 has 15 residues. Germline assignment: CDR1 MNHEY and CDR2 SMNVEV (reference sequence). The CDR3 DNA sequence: TGTGCCAGCAGTCCCAAGGGGGTCTCCTTCTACGAGCAGTACTTC. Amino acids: CASSPKGVSFYEQYF.

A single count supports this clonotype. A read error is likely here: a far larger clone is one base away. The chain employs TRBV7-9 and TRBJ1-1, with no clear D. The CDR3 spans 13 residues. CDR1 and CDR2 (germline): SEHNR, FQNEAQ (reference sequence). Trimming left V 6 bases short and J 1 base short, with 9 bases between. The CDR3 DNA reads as TGTGCCAGCAGTTTTTGGGGGAACACTGAAGCTTTCTTT. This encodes CASSFWGNTEAFF.

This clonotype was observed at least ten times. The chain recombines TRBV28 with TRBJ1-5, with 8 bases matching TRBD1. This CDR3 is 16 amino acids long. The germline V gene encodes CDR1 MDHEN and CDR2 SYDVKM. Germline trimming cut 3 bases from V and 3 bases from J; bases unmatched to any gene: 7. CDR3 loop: CASSFRQGFANQPQHF. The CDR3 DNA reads TGTGCCAGCAGTTTTAGACAGGGGTTTGCCAATCAGCCCCAGCATTTT.

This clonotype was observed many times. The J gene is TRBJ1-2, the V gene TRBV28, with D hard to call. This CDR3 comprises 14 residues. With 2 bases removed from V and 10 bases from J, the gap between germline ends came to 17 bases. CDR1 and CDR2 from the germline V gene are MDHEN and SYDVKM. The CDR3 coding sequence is TGTGCCAGCAGTTTACCCACCGGGCAAGGAGCCTACACCTTC. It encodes CASSLPTGQGAYTF.

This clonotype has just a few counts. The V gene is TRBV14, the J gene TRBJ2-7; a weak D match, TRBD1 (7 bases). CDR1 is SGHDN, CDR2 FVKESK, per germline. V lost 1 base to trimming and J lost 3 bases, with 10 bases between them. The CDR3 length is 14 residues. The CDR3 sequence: CASSQGRGVYEQYF. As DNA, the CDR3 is TGTGCCAGCAGCCAAGGCAGGGGGGTCTACGAGCAGTACTTC.

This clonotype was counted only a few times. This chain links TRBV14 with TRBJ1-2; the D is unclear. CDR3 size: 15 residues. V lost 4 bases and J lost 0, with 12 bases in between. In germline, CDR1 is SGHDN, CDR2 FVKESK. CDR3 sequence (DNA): TGTGCCAGCAGCCCGAGCGGGTTGACTAACTATGGCTACACCTTC. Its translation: CASSPSGLTNYGYTF.

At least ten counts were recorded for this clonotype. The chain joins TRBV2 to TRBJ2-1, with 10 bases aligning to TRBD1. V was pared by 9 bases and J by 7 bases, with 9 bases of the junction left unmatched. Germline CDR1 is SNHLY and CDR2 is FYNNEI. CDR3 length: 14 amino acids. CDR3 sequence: CARSGTGEGNEQFF. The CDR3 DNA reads TGTGCCAGAAGCGGGACAGGGGAGGGGAATGAGCAGTTCTTC.

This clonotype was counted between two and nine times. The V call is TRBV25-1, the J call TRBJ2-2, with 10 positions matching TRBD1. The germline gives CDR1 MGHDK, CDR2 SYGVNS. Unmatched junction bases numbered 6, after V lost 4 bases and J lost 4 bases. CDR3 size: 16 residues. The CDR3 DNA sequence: TGTGCCAGCAGTGGAGGACAGGGGGTTTTCACCGGGGAGCTGTTTTTT. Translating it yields CASSGGQGVFTGELFF.

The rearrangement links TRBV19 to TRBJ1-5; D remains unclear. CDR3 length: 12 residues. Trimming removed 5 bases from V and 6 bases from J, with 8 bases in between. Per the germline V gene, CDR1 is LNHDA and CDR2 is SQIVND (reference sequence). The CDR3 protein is CASSFLFQPQHF. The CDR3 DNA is TGTGCCAGTAGTTTTTTGTTTCAGCCCCAGCATTTT.

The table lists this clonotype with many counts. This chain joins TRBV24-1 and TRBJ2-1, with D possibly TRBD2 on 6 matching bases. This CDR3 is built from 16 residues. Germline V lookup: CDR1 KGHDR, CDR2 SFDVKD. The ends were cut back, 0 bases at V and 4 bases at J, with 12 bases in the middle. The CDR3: CATSDLGPRGYNEQFF. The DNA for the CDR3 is TGTGCCACCAGTGATTTGGGCCCGCGGGGTTACAATGAGCAGTTCTTC.

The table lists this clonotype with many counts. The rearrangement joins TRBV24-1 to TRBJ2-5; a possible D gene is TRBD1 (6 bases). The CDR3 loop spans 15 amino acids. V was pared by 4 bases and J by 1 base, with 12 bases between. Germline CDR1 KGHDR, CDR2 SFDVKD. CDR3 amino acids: CATSDPDRIQETQYF. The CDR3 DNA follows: TGTGCCACCAGTGACCCCGACAGGATCCAAGAGACCCAGTACTTC.

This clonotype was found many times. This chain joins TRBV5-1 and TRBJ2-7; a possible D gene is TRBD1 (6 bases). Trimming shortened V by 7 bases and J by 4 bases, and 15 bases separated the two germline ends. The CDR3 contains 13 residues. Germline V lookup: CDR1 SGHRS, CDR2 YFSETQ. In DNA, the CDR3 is TGCGCCAGCGCCATAGGACAGAGGTACGAGCAGTACTTC. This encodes CASAIGQRYEQYF.